The 17 T cell receptor beta chains below were found in one sample sequenced in a study of metastatic and nonmetastatic thyroid tumors. Through MiXCR, TCRdb re-clonotyped the PCR reads. The profile shows about 27,000 clones, 16% of them singletons. All patients were treatment-naive before thyroid surgery. The material sequenced was blood. The receptors stem from a male donor with papillary thyroid cancer or a benign thyroid nodule (not recorded which). Some clones in this sample may be carry-over from other donors' samples.

This clone was seen ten or more times. V usage is TRBV6-2 or TRBV6-3 and J usage is TRBJ2-7; 7 bases are shared with TRBD2. The V segment lost 5 bases and the J segment 1 base; nucleotides outside the gene matches: 8. CDR3 size: 15 residues. Germline CDR1 MNHEY, CDR2 SVGEGT. This CDR3 is CASSGRADLSYEQYF. The CDR3 DNA reads as TGTGCCAGCAGTGGGAGGGCCGATCTGTCCTACGAGCAGTACTTC.

This clone was picked up many times. V is TRBV4-1 and J is TRBJ2-1; D perhaps matches TRBD2 (6 bases). The CDR3 spans 15 residues. V was cut by 2 bases and J by 0 bases, with 8 bases left in between. Germline assignment: CDR1 MGHRA and CDR2 YSYEKL. CDR3 sequence: CASSQLAFSYNEQFF. CDR3 nucleotide sequence: TGCGCCAGCAGCCAACTAGCGTTCTCCTACAATGAGCAGTTCTTC.

This clone showed up many times. For the CDR3, the DNA is TGCGCCAGCAGCTTGTCAGGGGACACTGAAGCTTTCTTT. As protein: CASSLSGDTEAFF. The chain recombines TRBV5-1 with TRBJ1-1, with D tentatively TRBD1 (6 bases). This CDR3 comprises 13 residues. CDR1 is SGHRS and CDR2 is YFSETQ in the germline V gene. Trimming shortened V by 1 base and J by 3 bases, and 7 bases separated the two germline ends.

The chain links TRBV6-1 to TRBJ1-1; D gene ambiguous. Germline-derived CDR1 and CDR2 are MNHNS and SASEGT. Trimming took 6 bases from V and 5 from J, leaving 10 bases between them. CDR3 length: 12 amino acids. The CDR3 here is CASRASGTEAFF. CDR3 DNA: TGTGCCAGCAGGGCCTCGGGAACTGAAGCTTTCTTT.

This clone was counted many times. The rearrangement links TRBV7-2 to TRBJ1-1, with 7 bases aligning to TRBD1. The V gene's germline CDR1 is SGHTA and CDR2 FQGNSA. The length of the CDR3 is 17 residues. J gave up 1 base and V 4 bases, and 12 bases lay outside the gene matches. CDR3 in amino acids: CASSSPKTGAPNTEAFF. CDR3 sequence (DNA): TGTGCCAGCAGCTCCCCTAAAACAGGGGCCCCGAACACTGAAGCTTTCTTT. Together with reference TRBV7-2 and TRBJ1-1, the CDR3 gives the full variable domain: GAGVSQSPSNKVTEKGKDVELRCDPISGHTALYWYRQSLGQGLEFLIYFQGNSAPDKSGLPSDRFSAERTGGSVSTLTIQRTQQEDSAVYLCASSSPKTGAPNTEAFFGQGTRLTVV.

This clone was detected ten times or more. CDR3 sequence reads: CASSLRDANTDTQYF. CDR3 DNA sequence: TGTGCCAGCAGCCTCCGGGACGCCAACACAGATACGCAGTATTTT. The V and J genes are TRBV9 and TRBJ2-3, with D perhaps given as TRBD1 or TRBD2 (5 bases each). The CDR3 loop spans 15 amino acids. Germline V gene data show CDR1 as SGDLS and CDR2 as YYNGEE. V lost 4 bases, J lost 2 bases, and 14 bases lay in between.

This chain connects TRBV20-1 to TRBJ1-1, with D possibly TRBD1 on 5 matching bases. Per the germline V gene, CDR1 is DFQATT and CDR2 is SNEGSKA (reference sequence). V was shortened by 1 base and J by 5 bases, with 8 bases between the two germline ends. The length of the CDR3 is 12 residues. The CDR3 nucleotides read TGCAGTGCTAGAGGACAGAAAACTGAAGCTTTCTTT. It is translated as CSARGQKTEAFF.

This clone was seen at least ten times. DNA for the CDR3: TGTGCCAGCAGCTTAGGTTTACAGATAGACACAGATACGCAGTATTTT. It specifies CASSLGLQIDTDTQYF. The chain couples TRBV7-9 to TRBJ2-3; D gene unclear. Germline CDR1 and CDR2: SEHNR and FQNEAQ (reference sequence). The CDR3 covers 16 residues. V lost 1 base, J lost 2 bases, and 13 bases lay in between.

There are many counts of this clone. Within the sample, other DNA sequences also encode this same CDR3. This chain connects TRBV28 to TRBJ1-5, with D perhaps matching TRBD1 (5 bases). Trimming pared 2 bases from V and 0 bases from J, leaving 17 bases between. CDR1 MDHEN and CDR2 SYDVKM come from the germline V gene. The CDR3 loop spans 18 amino acids. CDR3 amino acids: CASSLSLTAGVSNQPQHF. CDR3 bases: TGTGCCAGCAGTTTAAGCCTGACGGCGGGGGTTAGCAATCAGCCCCAGCATTTT.

Ten or more counts support this clone. This chain connects TRBV7-3 to TRBJ2-2; 10 bases fit TRBD1. Looked up from germline, CDR1 is SGHTA and CDR2 is FQGTGA. The J segment lost 5 bases and the V segment lost 0 bases, leaving 3 bases of the junction unmatched. The CDR3 is made up of 16 amino acids. The CDR3 sequence: CASSLTGTGATGELFF. The DNA of the CDR3 is TGTGCCAGCAGCTTAACCGGGACAGGGGCTACCGGGGAGCTGTTTTTT.

This clone was counted at least ten times. The chain is built from TRBV7-2 and TRBJ1-1; D remains ambiguous. From germline, CDR1 is SGHTA and CDR2 FQGNSA. This CDR3 comprises 13 residues. Trimming took off 6 bases at V and 5 bases at J, with 13 bases between the two ends. The DNA of the CDR3 is TGTGCCAGCAGTCACGGTCCTTGGACTGAAGCTTTCTTT. Translation: CASSHGPWTEAFF.

This clone was observed many times. The chain has TRBV9 and TRBJ2-3; 7 positions agree with TRBD1. The CDR3 spans 15 residues. Germline CDR1 is SGDLS and CDR2 is YYNGEE. Trimming took 0 bases from V and 1 from J; bases not matched to a gene: 2. The CDR3 is CASSVVGTGTDTQYF. CDR3 nucleotide sequence: TGTGCCAGCAGCGTAGTGGGGACAGGCACAGATACGCAGTATTTT.

This clone was picked up many times. The chain carries TRBV7-3 and TRBJ2-1; 8 nucleotides match TRBD2. The J segment lost 3 bases and the V segment lost 2 bases, leaving 0 bases of the junction unmatched. CDR3 length equals 14 residues. Germline CDR1 SGHTA, CDR2 FQGTGA. The CDR3 spells CASSLAGGYNEQFF. In DNA, the CDR3 is TGTGCCAGCAGCTTAGCGGGAGGCTACAATGAGCAGTTCTTC.

In this sample, this clone turned up many times. The chain carries TRBV29-1 and TRBJ2-7; D is uncertain. With 3 bases removed from V and 5 bases from J, the gap between germline ends came to 11 bases. This CDR3 comprises 12 residues. Germline values: CDR1 SQVTM, CDR2 ANQGSEA. For the CDR3, the DNA is TGCAGCGTTGATGTGACACCCGACGAGCAGTACTTC. Its translation is CSVDVTPDEQYF.

This clone was seen many times. Within the sample, other DNA sequences also encode this same CDR3. The V and J genes are TRBV5-4 and TRBJ1-1; TRBD1 aligns across 10 bases. CDR1 SGHNT and CDR2 YYREEE come from the germline V gene (reference sequence). The J segment lost 0 bases and the V segment lost 4 bases, leaving 3 bases of the junction unmatched. The CDR3 length is 15 residues. The CDR3 DNA reads TGTGCCAGCAGCAAGGACAGGGGGTTGAACACTGAAGCTTTCTTT. It encodes CASSKDRGLNTEAFF.

This clone was seen more than once but under ten times. V and J are TRBV20-1 and TRBJ2-7; 7 bases line up with TRBD2. The CDR3 contains 15 residues. V shed 0 bases, J shed 1 base, and the junction held 6 bases outside the gene matches. Germline lookup yields CDR1 DFQATT and CDR2 SNEGSKA (reference sequence). This CDR3 is CSARDPTGGSYEQYF. The CDR3 DNA sequence: TGCAGTGCTAGAGATCCCACGGGAGGATCCTACGAGCAGTACTTC.

In this sample, this clone turned up a few times. The junction departs from germline at one end; a sequencing error may be responsible. The CDR3 sequence: CAISEPNVGNTEAFF. The CDR3 DNA is TGTGCCATCAGTGAGCCGAATGTTGGTAACACTGAGGCTTTCTTT. This sequence joins TRBV10-3 and TRBJ1-1, with D uncertain. The CDR3 loop spans 15 amino acids. Germline V CDR1 and CDR2: ENHRY, SYGVKD.